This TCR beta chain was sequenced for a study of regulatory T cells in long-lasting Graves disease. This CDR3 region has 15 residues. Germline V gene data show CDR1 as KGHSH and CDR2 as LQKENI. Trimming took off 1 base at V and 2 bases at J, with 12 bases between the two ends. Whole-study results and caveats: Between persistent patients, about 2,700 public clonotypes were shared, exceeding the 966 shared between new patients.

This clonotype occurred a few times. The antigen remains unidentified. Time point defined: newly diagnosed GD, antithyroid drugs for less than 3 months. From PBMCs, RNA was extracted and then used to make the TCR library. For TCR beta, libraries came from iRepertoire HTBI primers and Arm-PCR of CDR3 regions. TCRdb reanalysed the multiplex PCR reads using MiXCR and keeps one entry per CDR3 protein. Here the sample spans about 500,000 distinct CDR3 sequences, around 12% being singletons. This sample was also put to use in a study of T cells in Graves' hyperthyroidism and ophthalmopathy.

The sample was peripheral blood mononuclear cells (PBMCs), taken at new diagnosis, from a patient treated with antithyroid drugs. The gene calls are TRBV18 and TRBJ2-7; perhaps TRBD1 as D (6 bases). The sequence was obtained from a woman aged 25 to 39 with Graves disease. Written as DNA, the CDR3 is TGTGCCAGCTCACCACGAGGGGCAGGGGCCTACGAGCAGTACTTC. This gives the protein CASSPRGAGAYEQYF.